This TCR beta chain comes out of a study of blood T cells in healthy people across ages. Study overall: Every two T cells gave about one barcoded beta molecule via template switching. Study conclusions and caveats: A strong correlation was found between TCR beta diversity and the percentage of naive T cells.

Trimming cost V 1 base and J 0 bases; bases outside gene matches: 4. This CDR3 spans 17 amino acids. Germline CDR1 is SGHTS and CDR2 is YDEGEE. A few counts support this clonotype. The antigen is undetermined. A second roughly 6 to 12 cycle PCR used barcoded and J-beta primers. TCRdb re-analysed the 5' RACE reads in MiXCR, keeping a single row per CDR3 protein. Of over 550,000 distinct CDR3 sequences detected, 25% to 30% appear once; the ten largest clones hold approximately 14%. Russia was home to the donors, healthy Caucasian individuals aged roughly 6 to 100. PBMCs, at least 6.5 million per sample, were isolated.

Sequencing input: blood. The chain has TRBV5-8 and TRBJ2-6, with 7 bases matching TRBD2. The TCR comes from a woman older than 75 in good health. CDR3 in amino acids: CASSLWGGSSGANVLTF. The CDR3 coding sequence is TGTGCCAGCAGCTTGTGGGGGGGAAGCTCTGGGGCCAACGTCCTGACTTTC. Full variable domain (remainder filled in from reference TRBV5-8 and TRBJ2-6): EAGVTQSPTHLIKTRGQQATLRCSPISGHTSVYWYQQALGLGLQFLLWYDEGEERNRGNFPPRFSGRQFPNYSSELNVNALELEDSALYLCASSLWGGSSGANVLTFGAGSRLTVL.